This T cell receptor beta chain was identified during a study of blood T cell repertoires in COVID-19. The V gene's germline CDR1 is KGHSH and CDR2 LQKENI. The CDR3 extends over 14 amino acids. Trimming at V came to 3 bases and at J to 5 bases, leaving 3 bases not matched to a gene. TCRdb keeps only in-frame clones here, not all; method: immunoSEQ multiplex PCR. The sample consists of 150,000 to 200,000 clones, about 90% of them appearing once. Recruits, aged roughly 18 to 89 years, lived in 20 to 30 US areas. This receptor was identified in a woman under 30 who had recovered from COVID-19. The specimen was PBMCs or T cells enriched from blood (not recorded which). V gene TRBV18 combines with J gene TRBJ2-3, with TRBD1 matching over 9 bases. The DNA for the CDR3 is TGTGCCAGCTCACCGCGGGACAGGGAAGATACGCAGTATTTT. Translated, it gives CASSPRDREDTQYF.